The rows below give T cell receptor beta chains drawn from one sample of a study of OX40 agonist ivuxolimab in advanced cancers. Libraries were prepared by immunoSEQ multiplex PCR; TCRdb keeps only in-frame clonotypes and omits some of them. Of nearly 45,000 clones listed, 80% were seen once; the top ten hold 4.2%. This specimen consisted of CD4+ or CD8+ T cells sorted from blood, obtained in a trial of the OX40 agonist ivuxolimab. The source of these receptors is an adult with an advanced solid tumor such as melanoma, head and neck, liver or kidney cancer. Both conserved end residues are part of each CDR3. A D gene is named only where the DNA matches it firmly. The size of a clone is reported for some rows only, either as once, few or many, or as a class for expanded clones.

TRBV2	NA	TRBD2	TRBJ2-7	CASSHSGTSGRRVWYEQYF	TGTGCCAGCAGTCATTCCGGGACTAGCGGGAGGAGGGTCTGGTACGAGCAGTACTTC
TRBV5-6	NA	NA	TRBJ2-7	CASRTWSSYEQYF	TGTGCCAGCCGGACGTGGTCCTCCTACGAGCAGTACTTC
TRBV5-4	NA	TRBD2	TRBJ2-1	CASSVGGSSGVNEQFF	TGTGCCAGCAGCGTGGGCGGTAGCAGCGGGGTAAATGAGCAGTTCTTC
TRBV11-2	NA	NA	TRBJ1-6	CASSPRGGQNSPLHF	TGTGCCAGCAGCCCTAGGGGAGGCCAAAATTCACCCCTCCACTTT
TRBV19	NA	TRBD1	TRBJ1-2	CASSIRGQAAGYGYTF	TGTGCCAGTAGTATCAGGGGGCAGGCAGCGGGTTATGGCTACACCTTC
TRBV18	NA	TRBD1	TRBJ2-2	CASSPTGQGAKTGELFF	TGTGCCAGCTCACCAACGGGACAGGGGGCGAAGACCGGGGAGCTGTTTTTT
TRBV30	NA	TRBD2	TRBJ2-3	CAWSEGLEGGTDTQYF	TGTGCCTGGAGCGAGGGACTAGAGGGTGGCACAGATACGCAGTATTTT
TRBV7-2	NA	TRBD2	TRBJ2-1	CASSLSSGGYNEQFF	TGTGCCAGCAGCTTAAGTAGCGGGGGGTACAATGAGCAGTTCTTC
TRBV7-9	few	NA	TRBJ2-1	CASSPTSYNEQFF	TGTGCCAGCAGCCCAACCTCCTACAATGAGCAGTTCTTC
TRBV15	NA	NA	TRBJ1-4	CATSRDRNRGPGEKLFF	TGTGCCACCAGCAGAGATCGAAATCGCGGGCCGGGGGAAAAACTGTTTTTT
TRBV19	NA	NA	TRBJ1-5	CASSMWYPGENSNQPQHF	TGTGCCAGTAGTATGTGGTACCCGGGCGAAAATAGCAATCAGCCCCAGCATTTT
TRBV5-1	NA	NA	TRBJ2-5	CASSLARGFEQYF	TGCGCCAGCAGCTTGGCCCGGGGATTTGAGCAGTACTTC
TRBV7-9	NA	NA	TRBJ2-7	CASQDYYEQYF	TGTGCCAGCCAGGACTACTACGAGCAGTACTTC
TRBV5-1	NA	NA	TRBJ1-1	CASSLEVGATEAFF	TGCGCCAGCAGCTTGGAGGTAGGGGCCACTGAAGCTTTCTTT
TRBV11-2	NA	NA	TRBJ1-4	CASSGAQGASNEKLFF	TGTGCCAGCAGCGGGGCTCAGGGCGCGTCAAATGAAAAACTGTTTTTT
TRBV11-2	NA	TRBD2	TRBJ2-3	CASSPRGGREDTQYF	TGTGCCAGCAGCCCCCGGGGGGGCCGGGAAGATACGCAGTATTTT
TRBV9	NA	TRBD2	TRBJ2-2	CASSVEYSGAGELFF	TGTGCCAGCAGCGTAGAATATAGCGGGGCCGGGGAGCTGTTTTTT
TRBV5-4	NA	NA	TRBJ2-1	CASSPDYGEQFF	TGTGCCAGCAGCCCCGACTATGGTGAGCAGTTCTTC
TRBV9	NA	TRBD1	TRBJ2-3	CASSVEDRARGDTQYF	TGTGCCAGCAGCGTAGAAGACAGGGCCAGGGGAGATACGCAGTATTTT
TRBV2	NA	NA	TRBJ1-4	CASLGSEKLFF	TGTGCCAGCCTCGGGAGTGAAAAACTGTTTTTT
TRBV19	NA	TRBD1	TRBJ1-1	CASSPRTGGWKSTEAFF	TGTGCCAGTAGTCCCCGGACAGGGGGGTGGAAGAGCACTGAAGCTTTCTTT
TRBV13	NA	NA	TRBJ1-3	CASSFPGGVGNTIYF	TGTGCCAGCAGCTTCCCGGGGGGAGTAGGAAACACCATATATTTT
TRBV12-5	few	NA	TRBJ2-7	CASGLTQYEQYF	TGTGCTAGTGGTTTGACCCAGTACGAGCAGTACTTC
TRBV5-4	NA	NA	TRBJ1-2	CASSLDTWLEGGYTF	TGTGCCAGCAGCTTGGATACGTGGCTCGAGGGTGGCTACACCTTC
TRBV7-2	NA	NA	TRBJ2-5	CASSAGQSQETQYF	TGTGCCAGCAGCGCGGGACAGAGCCAAGAGACCCAGTACTTC
TRBV2	few	NA	TRBJ1-2	CASILNRQVVYGYTF	TGTGCCAGCATTCTAAATAGACAGGTCGTCTATGGCTACACCTTC
TRBV14	NA	TRBD1	TRBJ1-2	CASSPRTGVWYGYTF	TGTGCCAGCAGCCCTAGGACAGGGGTGTGGTATGGCTACACCTTC
TRBV6-6	few	NA	TRBJ2-7	CASASSANEQYF	TGTGCCAGCGCTAGTTCCGCAAACGAGCAGTACTTC
TRBV30	few	NA	TRBJ1-2	CAWGRGGLYGYTF	TGTGCCTGGGGGAGGGGGGGCCTCTATGGCTACACCTTC
TRBV6-1	NA	NA	TRBJ2-7	CASSDWGFSDEQYF	TGTGCCAGCAGTGACTGGGGGTTCAGCGACGAGCAGTACTTC